What follows describes a single T cell receptor (beta chain). This receptor's antigen is unknown. No base quality values were provided; no much bigger clone lies one nucleotide off. The CDR3 covers 16 residues, taking in both the cysteine and the phenylalanine. This entry keeps only the CDR3 DNA: 48 bases, framed from base 1. The CDR1 and CDR2 encoded by the germline V gene are SGHRS and YFSETQ. This entry comes from a study of tumor and adjacent non-tumor tissue in lung cancer listed by TCRdb under 2018. A note on the overall study: The cohort included some 11 adenocarcinoma, 2 squamous cell carcinoma and 1 small cell lung cancer patients. The study compared bulk TCRbeta repertoires from lung tumor tissue and matched distant non-tumor lung tissue of approximately 14 lung cancer patients. Sequencing generated a total of approximately 130 million productive TCRbeta reads, averaging roughly 3.9 million reads per sample. TCRbeta CDR3 sequencing was performed on a few dozen paired specimens, with one tumor sample and one normal lung sample collected per patient. Among the roughly 15 patients, ages ranged from about 31 to 76 years, roughly ten were men and 5 were women, and disease was TNM stage I to III. The paper as a whole reports these results and caveats: Younger patients had significantly higher TCR diversity, and higher tumor TCR diversity was associated with shorter overall and disease-free survival. The top 100 clones accounted for a significantly larger cumulative portion of the repertoire in normal lung than in tumor tissue. Peripheral blood was not sequenced, so blood TCRbeta repertoires in these lung cancer patients were not examined. Neither the sequencing platform nor unique molecular identifiers are named or mentioned anywhere in the methods. The cohort had only approximately 16 patients, and the authors noted that larger samples and more detailed clinical data are needed. Tumor tissue showed significantly higher TCR diversity (inverse Simpson) than normal lung tissue, at roughly 390 vs 170 (P = 0.0075, Mann-Whitney U test).

RNA was isolated from bulk, unsorted tissue, and RNA quality was assessed with a NanoDrop ND-1000 and an Agilent 2100. The donors were newly diagnosed lung cancer patients admitted for thoracic surgery in China from August to November 2014 who had not received prior chemotherapy. Patients who had received previous radiotherapy or chemotherapy, or who had another concurrent cancer, were excluded from the study. Pieces of surgical tissue measuring about 1-2.1 cm3 were kept in RNAlater solution and held at -80 degrees C until needed. Libraries were constructed by multiplex PCR. These reads were obtained on an Illumina HiSeq 2500. TCRbeta libraries were constructed through three rounds of nested PCR with primers (Table S4) according to protocols modified from ARM-PCR. Before sequencing, PCR products of 200-500 bp were cut from the gel and purified using the QIAquick gel extraction kit. As for how the authors treated the data: Reads were cleaned using Trimmomatic, were merged into complete CDR3 sequences using FLASH, and were assigned to V(D)J germline segments using MiTCR. Clonal diversity was computed as the inverse Simpson's index with VDJtools. Productive reads were defined as in-frame sequences without a premature stop codon. The public reads were quality trimmed at Q25 with fastp and then assembled into clones with MiXCR by TCRdb, keeping productive beta chains. Rows merge per CDR3 protein into single entries with the most common DNA and genes. These V and J calls are TCRdb output, not the study's own analysis. For this sample there are approximately 140,000 distinct CDR3 sequences; approximately 66% appear just once. In total, the top ten clones hold 15% to 20% of the sample.

The chain is encoded by TRBV5-1 joined to TRBJ2-3, with an unclear D gene assignment. The closer fit of TRBJ1-5 to the DNA end suggests the J call may be wrong. Sequenced material: lung tumor tissue. The receptor was derived from a man aged 55 to 69 with small cell lung cancer. The CDR3 corresponds to CASSLSTSGSTDTQHF. The DNA reads as follows: TGCGCCAGCAGCTTGAGTACTAGCGGGAGCACAGATACGCAGCATTTT.